The clone carrying this TCR beta chain has a handful of counts. As handled by the study authors: Estimates of nucleated cell counts were drawn from the amplification of reference gene primers. Here immunoSEQ multiplex PCR was the method, and the copy in TCRdb shows in-frame clones only, minus some. For V, J and clone size, that table is used; D and trimming come from the DNA. Of fewer than 250,000 clones listed, roughly 90% are singletons. The length of the CDR3 is 15 residues. This record belongs to a study of blood T cell repertoires in COVID-19. Sequencing was done on a sample of peripheral blood. The source is a man aged 55 to 70 who had recovered from COVID-19. This chain joins TRBV21-1 and TRBJ2-7; the D call TRBD1 from the table was never checked on the DNA. TRBV21-1 is termed a pseudogene. CDR3 nucleotide sequence: TGTGCCAGCAGCGACGAGACAGGGACTGGGAAAGAGCAGTACTTC. It yields the protein CASSDETGTGKEQYF.